The subject of this entry is one TCR beta chain. Germline is not matched at one junction end, which may reflect a read error. This table comes from immunoSEQ multiplex PCR, and its TCRdb copy is limited to in-frame clones, with some not included. The table includes fewer than 350,000 clones, roughly 90% detected once. This entry is derived from a study of blood T cell repertoires in COVID-19. This CDR3 has 16 residues. CDR1 SGHTA and CDR2 FQGNSA come from the germline V gene. This TCR derives from a woman in her thirties with COVID-19, enrolled during active disease. The J gene is TRBJ2-7, the V gene TRBV7-2; weak D call: TRBD2 (5 bases). Sequencing was carried out using peripheral blood. The CDR3 nucleotides read TGTGCCAGCAGCGTAGCTTCTAGCTCGTTTGCCTACGAGCAGTACTTC. Residues: CASSVASSSFAYEQYF.